This is a list of T cell receptor beta chains from one sample in a study of post-analysis software for immune sequencing data. In TCRdb, the PCR reads were re-called with MiXCR into one record per CDR3 protein. The sample yields 750,000 to 950,000 distinct CDR3 sequences, under 70% seen once. Sequenced input: blood. These receptor sequences come from a girl between 10 and 17 years old with multiple sclerosis. CDR3s include the opening cysteine and the closing phenylalanine or tryptophan. A D gene is named only where the DNA matches it firmly. The size field is filled for only some rows; it gives once, few, many or a size class.

>TRBV29-1|NA|TRBD1|TRBJ2-3
TGCAGCGTTGACGAGGACAGGAGCATCACAGATACGCAGTATTTT
CSVDEDRSITDTQYF
>TRBV10-3|NA|NA|TRBJ2-7
TGTGCCATCAGTGAGTCGGGGTCTAGCAGGGCCTACGAGCAGTACTTC
CAISESGSSRAYEQYF
>TRBV10-3|few|NA|TRBJ1-2
TGTGCCATCAGGGGGACCTCCTACGGCAACTATGGCTACACCTTC
CAIRGTSYGNYGYTF
>TRBV20-1|NA|NA|TRBJ1-1
TGCAGGGCTAGAGAGGGAGCTGAAGCTTTCTTT
CRAREGAEAFF
>TRBV10-3|NA|TRBD1|TRBJ2-7
TGTGCCATCAGTCGGGACAGGTCTATTTACGAGCAGTACTTC
CAISRDRSIYEQYF
>TRBV7-9|few|NA|TRBJ1-4
TGTGCCAGCAGCCCCGGCACTAATGAAAAACTGTTTTTT
CASSPGTNEKLFF
>TRBV29-1|few|NA|TRBJ2-5
TGCAGCGTTGATTCTACTCCGGGGACCCAGTACTTC
CSVDSTPGTQYF
>TRBV3-1|NA|TRBD1|TRBJ1-2
TGTGCCAGCAGCCAAGGGAACAGGGGCAGATCTAACTATGGCTACACCTTC
CASSQGNRGRSNYGYTF
>TRBV5-1|few|NA|TRBJ2-5
TGCGCCAGCAGGCGATTACAGGGTCAAGAGACCCAGTACTTC
CASRRLQGQETQYF
>TRBV5-1|NA|NA|TRBJ2-5
TGCGCCAGCAAATCCATCCAAGAGACCCAGTACTTC
CASKSIQETQYF
>TRBV9|NA|NA|TRBJ2-3
TGTGCCAGCGGCGTAGGTGCTTTTATAAGCACAGATACGCAGTATTTT
CASGVGAFISTDTQYF
>TRBV12-3/TRBV12-4|NA|TRBD1|TRBJ2-7
TGTGCCAGCAGTTGGGCGGACAGGGCCTACGAGCAGTACTTC
CASSWADRAYEQYF
>TRBV12-3/TRBV12-4|NA|NA|TRBJ1-5
TGCGCCAGCAGCTACGATCGGGACGCAGGAGTTAGCAATCAGCCCCAGCATTTT
CASSYDRDAGVSNQPQHF
>TRBV12-3/TRBV12-4|NA|NA|TRBJ2-2
TGTGCCAGCAGTCACCGCGATAAAGGCGGGGAGCTGTTTTTT
CASSHRDKGGELFF
>TRBV28|NA|TRBD2|TRBJ2-5
TGTGCCAGCAGTCCCCCCGGGGGGGCCGAAGAGACCCAGTACTTC
CASSPPGGAEETQYF
>TRBV6-5|NA|NA|TRBJ2-7
TGTGCCAGCAGTTACAGTGGTTACTACGAGCAGTACTTC
CASSYSGYYEQYF
>TRBV15|few|NA|TRBJ2-7
TGTGCCACCAGCAGAGATGGTTCCTCCTACGAGCAGTACTTC
CATSRDGSSYEQYF
>TRBV3-1|NA|NA|TRBJ2-5
TGTGCCAGCAGCCCCCGACAGATGCAAGAGACCCAGTACTTC
CASSPRQMQETQYF
>TRBV5-1|NA|TRBD1|TRBJ2-1
TGCGCCAGCAGCTTGGCCCGACAGGGCAATGAGCAGTTCTTC
CASSLARQGNEQFF
>TRBV25-1|few|NA|TRBJ2-3
TGTGCCAGCAGTGACTCCGTCGGACCCACAGATACGCAGTATTTT
CASSDSVGPTDTQYF
>TRBV7-9|NA|NA|TRBJ2-5
TGTGCCAGCAGCCTCCGACAGGAGCAAGAGACCCAGTACTTC
CASSLRQEQETQYF
>TRBV12-3/TRBV12-4|NA|TRBD1|TRBJ1-2
TGTGCCAGCAGTCCCCAAAACGACAGGGGTGGCTACACCTTC
CASSPQNDRGGYTF
>TRBV29-1|NA|NA|TRBJ2-1
TGCAGCGTTGAAGACCATTTCTCCTACAATGAGCAGTTCTTC
CSVEDHFSYNEQFF
>TRBV20-1|NA|NA|TRBJ2-2
TGCAGTGCTCAGGGCAGGGGGAACACCGGGGAGCTGTTTTTT
CSAQGRGNTGELFF
>TRBV10-3|NA|NA|TRBJ2-1
TGTGCCATCAGGGAGGGTAGAGGCAATGAGCAGTTCTTC
CAIREGRGNEQFF
>TRBV2|NA|NA|TRBJ1-4
TGTGCCAGCAGACCCACGGACAGAAAACTGTTTTTT
CASRPTDRKLFF
>TRBV9|NA|NA|TRBJ1-2
TGTGCCAGCAGCCCGAGCGGCGGAAGGGGCAACTATGGCTACACCTTC
CASSPSGGRGNYGYTF
>TRBV5-5|NA|NA|TRBJ2-7
TGTGCCAGCAGCTTCTCAGGAGCCCTCTCCTACGAGCAGTACTTC
CASSFSGALSYEQYF
>TRBV20-1|few|NA|TRBJ2-3
TGCAGGGGACTGGAACCTAGCACAGATACGCAGTATTTT
CRGLEPSTDTQYF
>TRBV5-1|NA|TRBD2|TRBJ2-7
TGCGCCAGCCAGCGGGACTCCTACGAGCAGTACTTC
CASQRDSYEQYF
>TRBV5-1|NA|NA|TRBJ2-7
TGCGCCAGCAGCTTGGATGAGCGGCTACCCTACGAGCAGTACTTC
CASSLDERLPYEQYF
>TRBV7-9|NA|TRBD1|TRBJ2-5
TGTGCCAGCAGCTCAGGACAGGGCAGAATGAGCCAAGAGACCCAGTACTTC
CASSSGQGRMSQETQYF
>TRBV6-5|few|NA|TRBJ1-5
TGTGCCAGCAGCCCCTCCCCGACCGAGGATCAGCCCCAGCATTTT
CASSPSPTEDQPQHF
>TRBV5-1|NA|NA|TRBJ2-7
TGCGCCAGCAGCTGGCCAGGCGATTCCTACGAGCAGTACTTC
CASSWPGDSYEQYF
>TRBV11-2|NA|TRBD1|TRBJ2-4
TGTGCCAGCAGCTTAGGACAGGGGGCAGGGAACATTCAGTACTTC
CASSLGQGAGNIQYF
>TRBV6-6|NA|NA|TRBJ1-2
TGTGCCAGCAACCCGGTCGCTAACTATGGCTACACCTTC
CASNPVANYGYTF
>TRBV20-1|few|TRBD1|TRBJ1-2
TGCAGTGTTGGGACAGGGTTTGACTATGGCTACACCTTC
CSVGTGFDYGYTF
>TRBV2|NA|TRBD1|TRBJ2-5
TGTGCCAGCCCTCAGGACAGGGCTGGGGAGACCCAGTACTTC
CASPQDRAGETQYF